The 17 T cell receptor beta chains presented below share a single source sample, sequenced in a study of blood T cell repertoires in COVID-19. The table came from immunoSEQ multiplex PCR; TCRdb's copy has only in-frame clones and leaves some out. The table has approximately 300,000 clones, 80% to 90% seen once. The sample comprised PBMCs or T cells enriched from blood (not recorded which). The source is a man aged 25-45 years who had recovered from COVID-19.

V is TRBV7-9 and J is TRBJ2-2; no definite D call. The V and J ends lost 6 bases and 1 base respectively, with 12 bases between them. The CDR3 contains 15 residues. Germline assignment: CDR1 SEHNR and CDR2 FQNEAQ (reference sequence). This CDR3 is CASRLAEKNTGELFF. CDR3 sequence (DNA): TGTGCCAGCAGACTCGCGGAGAAGAACACCGGGGAGCTGTTTTTT.

This clone was counted a few times. The gene calls are TRBV11-2 and TRBJ2-1; D remains unclear. The CDR3 has 14 residues. The germline gives CDR1 SGHAT, CDR2 FQNNGV. V lost 8 bases and J lost 8, with 19 bases in between. CDR3: CASPWSSLVYEQFF. The CDR3, as DNA: TGTGCCAGCCCCTGGTCGAGTCTGGTGTATGAGCAGTTCTTC.

The rearrangement uses TRBV14 and TRBJ2-3, with 12 bases matching TRBD2. The junction had 20 bases not matched to a gene; V was cut back by 4 bases and J by 6 bases. Germline CDR1 SGHDN, CDR2 FVKESK. The CDR3 length is 20 residues. CDR3 loop: CASSPRPGQGTSGRIDTQYF. The CDR3 DNA sequence: TGTGCCAGCAGCCCCCGACCGGGACAGGGAACTAGCGGGAGGATCGATACGCAGTATTTT.

The genes are TRBV25-1 and TRBJ1-4; D remains ambiguous. The CDR3 runs to 13 residues. Deletions cut 3 bases from V and 13 bases from J, with 15 bases between. Germline V gene sequence: CDR1 MGHDK, CDR2 SYGVNS. The CDR3 here is CASSDSPPNGLFF. The CDR3 coding sequence is TGTGCCAGCAGTGATTCGCCCCCCAACGGACTGTTTTTT.

V usage is TRBV4-1 and J usage is TRBJ2-5; weak D call: TRBD2 (6 bases). Per germline, CDR1 MGHRA and CDR2 YSYEKL. V lost 2 bases, J lost 2 bases, and 12 bases lay in between. CDR3 length: 15 amino acids. CDR3: CASSQQAGRQETQYF. CDR3 coding DNA: TGCGCCAGCAGCCAACAAGCGGGCAGACAAGAGACCCAGTACTTC.

This clone was seen only once. The chain is built from TRBV9 and TRBJ1-6; 7 nucleotides match TRBD1. The germline V gene encodes CDR1 SGDLS and CDR2 YYNGEE. CDR3 size: 13 residues. Trimming removed 4 bases from V and 8 bases from J; junction bases left unmatched: 3. CDR3 sequence reads: CASSLDRDSPLHF. The CDR3 DNA follows: TGTGCCAGCAGCCTTGACAGGGATTCACCCCTCCACTTT.

The rearrangement joins TRBV15 to TRBJ2-7; 9 bases match TRBD2. CDR1 is LNHNV and CDR2 is YYDKDF in the germline V gene (reference sequence). The CDR3 extends over 17 amino acids. V gave up 3 bases and J gave up 3 bases; unmatched junction bases: 12. CDR3 residues: CATSSEGLAGGNYEQYF. CDR3 sequence (DNA): TGTGCCACCAGCAGTGAAGGCTTGGCGGGGGGGAACTACGAGCAGTACTTC.

The chain employs TRBV19 and TRBJ1-2; maybe TRBD1 (6 bases). The germline V and J ends were trimmed by 9 bases and 8 bases, with 19 bases remaining between them. Germline-derived CDR1 and CDR2 are LNHDA and SQIVND (reference sequence). CDR3 length: 13 residues. CDR3 sequence (DNA): TGTGCCAGCAAACGACGGGGGGCGTTCGGCTACACCTTC. Translating gives CASKRRGAFGYTF.

This sequence joins TRBV9 and TRBJ1-2; a weak D match, TRBD1 (6 bases). CDR3 size: 15 residues. Germline V gene data show CDR1 as SGDLS and CDR2 as YYNGEE. Trimming left V 3 bases short and J 1 base short, with 13 bases between. CDR3 DNA: TGTGCCAGCAGCGGTGGACAGAGCCTTAACTATGGCTACACCTTC. Translating it yields CASSGGQSLNYGYTF.

V and J are TRBV19 and TRBJ1-2, with D maybe TRBD1 (5 bases). V lost 6 bases and J lost 10, with 18 bases in between. Germline loops: CDR1 LNHDA, CDR2 SQIVND (reference sequence). CDR3 length: 13 amino acids. In DNA, the CDR3 is TGTGCCAGTAGATCTCGTGCGGGGGAAGACTACACCTTC. Amino acid sequence: CASRSRAGEDYTF.

This rearrangement joins TRBV4-1 to TRBJ2-3; 8 bases match TRBD1. J gave up 7 bases and V 2 bases, and 11 bases lay outside the gene matches. CDR3 length: 16 amino acids. Germline V lookup: CDR1 MGHRA, CDR2 YSYEKL. The CDR3 loop is CASSQHRTGQVNTQYF. The CDR3 DNA reads TGCGCCAGCAGCCAACACAGGACAGGGCAGGTAAATACGCAGTATTTT.

J is TRBJ2-5 and V is TRBV6-5, with 7 positions matching TRBD1. The CDR3 is 14 residues long. Germline V gene data show CDR1 as MNHEY and CDR2 as SVGAGI. V dropped 6 bases and J dropped 5; count of bases not matched to a gene: 9. The CDR3 DNA reads TGTGCCAGCAGCCCCGGGACAGAGGGCGAGACCCAGTACTTC. Its protein product is CASSPGTEGETQYF.

This clone was detected only once. The chain combines TRBV28 with TRBJ1-1; D call uncertain. Germline CDR1 reads MDHEN; CDR2 reads SYDVKM. The CDR3 is made up of 11 amino acids. V lost 2 bases and J lost 7, with 5 bases in between. The DNA of the CDR3 is TGTGCCAGCAGTTTAGGAGTTGAAGCTTTCTTT. This sequence encodes CASSLGVEAFF.

This clone appeared once. CDR3 DNA sequence: TGTGCCAGCAGCTTAGGGGGAGGAAGAGAGACCCAGTACTTC. Protein: CASSLGGGRETQYF. The chain is built from TRBV11-3 and TRBJ2-5; perhaps TRBD2 as D (6 bases). The germline gives CDR1 SGHNT, CDR2 YENEEA. V shed 1 base and J shed 4 bases, with 10 bases lying between them. The CDR3 has 14 amino acids.

As DNA, the CDR3 is TGTGCCAGCAGTTTGGCGGGGGGGCAGGTAGAGACCCAGTACTTC. The encoded protein is CASSLAGGQVETQYF. The chain recombines TRBV28 with TRBJ2-5; 9 nucleotides match TRBD2. The CDR3 is 15 residues long. The germline V gene has CDR1 MDHEN and CDR2 SYDVKM. The V gene end was trimmed by 3 bases and the J gene end by 4 bases; junction bases not matched to a gene: 6.

The chain has TRBV7-8 and TRBJ1-5, with D possibly TRBD1 on 5 matching bases. Trimming removed 5 bases at V and 7 bases at J, with 15 bases between. Germline lookup yields CDR1 SGHVS and CDR2 FQNEAQ. CDR3 length: 14 residues. The DNA of the CDR3 is TGTGCCAGCAGCCCGTTGCCAGGGATCCAGCCCCAGCATTTT. This sequence encodes CASSPLPGIQPQHF.

This chain connects TRBV6-5 to TRBJ1-1; no clear D gene. Looked up from germline, CDR1 is MNHEY and CDR2 is SVGAGI. The CDR3 is 13 amino acids. The V gene lost 6 bases and the J gene lost 3 bases, with 11 bases spanning the gap. CDR3 in DNA: TGTGCCAGCAGGGGTTCCCAGGACACTGAAGCTTTCTTT. As protein: CASRGSQDTEAFF.